The 2 T cell receptor beta chains reported below all come from one sample, sequenced in a study of vaccination and CD4 T cells after COVID-19. The Oncomine TCR Beta short-read assay generated sequence data from the DNA of cultured CD4+ T cells. TCRdb reprocessed the PCR reads with MiXCR, giving one entry per CDR3 protein. Of roughly 290 distinct CDR3 sequences in the sample, roughly a tenth were seen once. These receptors' targets are unknown. Treatment defined: approximately 10-day PBMC culture with coronavirus spike peptide pools or control peptides (ViraFEST assay). Samples of CD4+ T cells were obtained from the unexposed donor before the COVID-19 pandemic (2011-2018). Input material: CD4+ T cells from blood, cultured in vitro. These receptors came from a human donor in good health.

This clonotype is large within its sample. The rearrangement joins TRBV28 to TRBJ2-3; TRBD2 agrees at 9 bases. The CDR3 consists of 16 residues. The V gene's germline CDR1 is MDHEN and CDR2 SYDVKM. The junction had 11 bases not matched to a gene; V was cut back by 3 bases and J by 7 bases. The CDR3, as DNA: TGTGCCAGCAGTTTGTCGCGGGGGGGCGGTTGGAATACGCAGTATTTT. It is translated as CASSLSRGGGWNTQYF. Complete variable domain (other parts from reference TRBV28 and TRBJ2-3): DVKVTQSSRYLVKRTGEKVFLECVQDMDHENMFWYRQDPGLGLRLIYFSYDVKMKEKGDIPEGYSVSREKKERFSLILESASTNQTSMYLCASSLSRGGGWNTQYFGPGTRLTVL.

This clonotype is categorized as large (0.1 to 1%). V and J are TRBV6-1 and TRBJ1-1, with unresolved D. The CDR3 has 12 amino acids. Trimming left V 10 bases short and J 6 bases short, with 15 bases between. Germline V lookup: CDR1 MNHNS, CDR2 SASEGT. In nucleotides, the CDR3 is TGTGCCACGGGCGAGGGTTTGGCTGAAGCTTTCTTT. This gives the protein CATGEGLAEAFF.